The 7 T cell receptor beta chains given below trace back to one sample, sequenced in a study of blood T cells in healthy people across ages. Combining a sample-barcoded 5' primer with a J-beta primer mix, a second PCR ran for about 6 to 11 cycles. From the 5' RACE reads, TCRdb called clonotypes with MiXCR, one entry per CDR3 protein. Of around 1.5 million distinct CDR3 sequences in the sample, around 36% were seen once. What was sequenced was blood. The source is a woman aged 25 to 39 in good health.

The V call is TRBV5-5, the J call TRBJ2-1, with D perhaps TRBD2 (6 bases). V lost 3 bases and J lost 5, with 12 bases in between. Germline CDR1 reads SGHKS; CDR2 reads YYEKEE (reference sequence). The CDR3 totals 14 residues. CDR3 coding DNA: TGTGCCAGCAGCTATTACCGGGGGAACAATGAGCAGTTCTTC. It specifies CASSYYRGNNEQFF.

J is TRBJ1-3 and V is TRBV2; 7 bases map to TRBD1. The V gene end was trimmed by 5 bases and the J gene end by 0 bases; junction bases not matched to a gene: 7. Germline loops: CDR1 SNHLY, CDR2 FYNNEI. This CDR3 has 16 residues. In DNA form, the CDR3 reads TGTGCCAGCAGTAACGGACAGGAACTCTCTGGAAACACCATATATTTT. It is translated as CASSNGQELSGNTIYF.

This clonotype has just one count. This chain uses TRBV10-3 with TRBJ2-1; TRBD1 might be the D (5 bases). Trimming pared 0 bases from V and 3 bases from J, leaving 15 bases between. The CDR3 loop spans 17 amino acids. Germline assignment: CDR1 ENHRY and CDR2 SYGVKD. The CDR3 loop reads CAISESGRKPFYNEQFF. The CDR3 nucleotides read TGTGCCATCAGTGAGTCGGGGCGGAAGCCTTTCTACAATGAGCAGTTCTTC.

The rearrangement uses TRBV28 and TRBJ1-1; 7 nucleotides agree with TRBD1. CDR3 length equals 13 residues. Germline CDR1 and CDR2: MDHEN and SYDVKM. V trimming: 7 bases; J trimming: 6 bases; junction bases outside the gene matches: 8. CDR3 protein: CASKAQGVPEAFF. The CDR3 DNA follows: TGTGCCAGCAAGGCGCAGGGGGTACCTGAAGCTTTCTTT.

The chain uses TRBV9 and TRBJ2-3; tentative D call: TRBD2 (6 bases). CDR3 length: 16 amino acids. V lost 1 base to trimming and J lost 5 bases, with 17 bases between them. Germline V gene sequence: CDR1 SGDLS, CDR2 YYNGEE. CDR3 loop: CASSVLERSGGDTQYF. Written as DNA, the CDR3 is TGTGCCAGCAGCGTACTTGAGCGATCCGGGGGAGATACGCAGTATTTT.

This clonotype has only a few counts. The chain recombines TRBV6-6 with TRBJ2-7; 8 positions match TRBD2. This CDR3 spans 15 amino acids. J lost 5 bases, V lost 6 bases, and 12 bases had no gene match. CDR1 MNHNY and CDR2 SVGAGI come from the germline V gene (reference sequence). CDR3 residues: CASRPHSGGPDEQYF. The CDR3 nucleotides are TGTGCCAGCAGACCTCACTCGGGAGGGCCAGACGAGCAGTACTTC.

To note about this clonotype: A junction boundary mismatches the germline segment, possibly from a read error. The V gene is TRBV2, the J gene TRBJ2-3, with D possibly being TRBD2 (6 bases). Germline CDR1 reads SNHLY; CDR2 reads FYNNEI. This CDR3 is 14 amino acids long. The CDR3 protein is CASSGGTHTGTQYF. Written as DNA, the CDR3 is TGTGCCAGCAGTGGCGGGACTCACACAGGTACGCAGTATTTT.